This T cell receptor beta chain stems from a study of blood T cell repertoires in COVID-19. Sequencing used immunoSEQ multiplex PCR; TCRdb keeps in-frame clones, though not all of them. Among 95,000 to 110,000 clones listed, 80% to 85% were seen once. Germline V gene lookup returns CDR1 SGHDT and CDR2 YYEEEE. This CDR3 spans 13 amino acids. The V gene lost 2 bases and the J gene lost 0 bases, with 6 bases spanning the gap. This TCR derives from a human donor in a cohort sampled during active COVID-19. The V call is TRBV5-6, the J call TRBJ2-7; D possibly corresponds to TRBD2 (5 bases). The sample consisted of peripheral blood. CDR3 sequence: CASSFGDSYEQYF. The CDR3 DNA reads TGTGCCAGCAGCTTCGGGGACTCCTACGAGCAGTACTTC.